Presented here are 13 T cell receptor beta chains from one specimen sequenced in a study of HIV-infected patients and healthy controls. No cell fractionation was done, so the repertoire covers all unsorted peripheral blood T cells. Reverse transcription used roughly 450 ng RNA and constant-region primers for alpha and beta. Separate chain-specific third strand synthesis with multiplexing indices produced the alpha and beta libraries. One entry per CDR3 protein results from TCRdb running MiXCR on the 5' RACE reads. This table holds 11 to 15 distinct CDR3 sequences. What was sequenced was blood. These receptors were obtained from an adult in good health.

Concerning this clonotype itself: A library made for alpha chains picked up this beta chain off target, so its size means little. The CDR3 DNA is TGTGCCAGCAGCAACCAGAGGTACGAGCAGTACTTC. Residues: CASSNQRYEQYF. This chain links TRBV2 with TRBJ2-7, with D uncertain. The CDR3 length is 12 residues. The V end was cut by 6 bases, the J end by 4 bases, with 10 bases between. Germline assignment: CDR1 SNHLY and CDR2 FYNNEI.

By share, this clonotype ranks as hyperexpanded (1% or more). This beta chain turned up in a library designed for alpha chains; as an off-target read, its abundance says little. The chain employs TRBV24-1 and TRBJ1-1; possibly TRBD1 for D (5 bases). Germline V gene data show CDR1 as KGHDR and CDR2 as SFDVKD. There are 13 residues in the CDR3. Deletions cut 2 bases from V and 11 bases from J, with 14 bases between. The CDR3 nucleotides read TGTGCCACCAGTGATTCGGCGCTAGCAGGGGCTTTCTTT. Translation gives CATSDSALAGAFF.

This clonotype is hyperexpanded in the sample. The size of this beta chain means little, since it is a stray read in a library made for alpha chains. V usage is TRBV29-1 and J usage is TRBJ2-1; TRBD2 matches 8 bases. The CDR3 totals 13 residues. Trimming took 5 bases from V and 0 from J; bases not matched to a gene: 0. CDR1 and CDR2 (germline): SQVTM, ANQGSEA. CDR3 protein: CSVSGGSYNEQFF. CDR3 sequence (DNA): TGCAGCGTTAGCGGGGGCTCCTACAATGAGCAGTTCTTC.

This clonotype is classed as hyperexpanded (1% or more). This beta chain is off target for a library built for alpha chains, so its abundance means little. V is TRBV29-1 and J is TRBJ2-1; possible D gene TRBD1, 6 bases. CDR3 size: 14 residues. Germline CDR1 reads SQVTM; CDR2 reads ANQGSEA. V dropped 5 bases and J dropped 4 bases, with 15 bases sitting between them. The CDR3 sequence is CSVRTGTSYNEQFF. CDR3 sequence (DNA): TGCAGCGTTCGTACCGGGACATCATACAATGAGCAGTTCTTC.

This clonotype is hyperexpanded (1% or more) within its sample. Within a library made for alpha chains, this beta chain is off target, and its count is uninformative. The chain uses TRBV19 and TRBJ2-1; 11 nucleotides line up with TRBD2. There are 15 residues in the CDR3. With 1 base clipped from V and 7 bases from J, the junction kept 3 bases outside the gene matches. The germline V gene encodes CDR1 LNHDA and CDR2 SQIVND (reference sequence). The DNA for the CDR3 is TGTGCCAGTAGTATAGGACTAGCGGGGCGAAATGAGCAGTTCTTC. It encodes CASSIGLAGRNEQFF.

A remark on this clonotype: Because this beta chain is a stray read in a library intended to capture alpha chains, its abundance should not be given much weight. V usage is TRBV2 and J usage is TRBJ1-1; D remains ambiguous. The V and J ends lost 6 bases and 8 bases respectively, with 10 bases between them. Germline lookup yields CDR1 SNHLY and CDR2 FYNNEI. There are 11 residues in the CDR3. CDR3 in DNA: TGTGCCAGCAGGTGGACGGGAGAAGCTTTCTTT. Amino acids: CASRWTGEAFF.

This clonotype is classed as hyperexpanded. As an off-target read in a library built for alpha chains, this beta chain has a frequency of little significance. This rearrangement joins TRBV11-2 to TRBJ2-2; D unclear. This CDR3 contains 13 residues. V gave up 4 bases and J gave up 6 bases, with 9 bases separating them. Germline V CDR1 and CDR2: SGHAT, FQNNGV. The chain's CDR3 is CASSSSRAGELFF. The CDR3, as DNA: TGTGCCAGCAGCTCCTCTAGGGCCGGGGAGCTGTTTTTT. The full variable domain, completed using reference TRBV11-2 and TRBJ2-2, is EAGVAQSPRYKIIEKRQSVAFWCNPISGHATLYWYQQILGQGPKLLIQFQNNGVVDDSQLPKDRFSAERLKGVDSTLKIQPAKLEDSAVYLCASSSSRAGELFFGEGSRLTVL.

This clonotype is hyperexpanded within its sample. One junction end disagrees with the germline gene, perhaps due to a read error. This beta chain is a stray read from a library made for alpha chains; its abundance is not meaningful. The V gene is TRBV7-2, the J gene TRBJ1-6; D is unresolved. CDR1 is SGHTA, CDR2 FQGNSA, per germline. The CDR3 runs to 15 residues. CDR3 bases: TGTGCCAGCAGCTTAGGAGAAACCAGTGGCTCTAGGTTGACCTTT. This gives the protein CASSLGETSGSRLTF. The full variable domain, completed using reference TRBV7-2 and TRBJ1-6, is GAGVSQSPSNKVTEKGKDVELRCDPISGHTALYWYRQSLGQGLEFLIYFQGNSAPDKSGLPSDRFSAERTGGSVSTLTIQRTQQEDSAVYLCASSLGETSGSRLTFGNGTRLTVT.

The sample holds one count of this clonotype. This beta chain is an off-target read within a library intended for alpha chains, so its frequency means little. The chain recombines TRBV28 with TRBJ1-5; D is unresolved. The germline gives CDR1 MDHEN, CDR2 SYDVKM. Trimming removed 5 bases from V and 6 bases from J, with 17 bases in between. This CDR3 contains 15 residues. The CDR3 bases are TGTGCCAGCAGTCCCCCAACCGGGCTGCTTCAGCCCCAGCATTTT. Its protein is CASSPPTGLLQPQHF.

In its sample, this clonotype ranks as hyperexpanded. The library was prepared for alpha chains; this beta chain is a stray read, so its frequency means little. This chain joins TRBV2 and TRBJ2-3; D unresolved. The V end lost 4 bases, the J end lost 0 bases, and 8 bases lay between the germline ends. CDR1 SNHLY and CDR2 FYNNEI come from the germline V gene. The CDR3 has 14 amino acids. DNA for the CDR3: TGTGCCAGCAGTGTGCAACAGAGCACAGATACGCAGTATTTT. Protein product: CASSVQQSTDTQYF.

This clonotype was counted once. This beta chain is a stray sequence in a library constructed for alpha chains; its clone size is not meaningful. The chain recombines TRBV2 with TRBJ2-7; 7 bases are a match to TRBD1. J gave up 6 bases and V 6 bases, and 11 bases lay outside the gene matches. CDR1 and CDR2 from the germline V gene are SNHLY and FYNNEI. CDR3 size: 14 residues. In DNA form, the CDR3 reads TGTGCCAGCAGGGTCGGGACAGCCTACGGCGAGCAGTACTTC. It encodes CASRVGTAYGEQYF.

Turning to this clonotype: This beta chain is a stray read from a library made for alpha chains; its abundance is not meaningful. This rearrangement joins TRBV29-1 to TRBJ2-3; 8 bases are a match to TRBD2. This CDR3 region has 14 residues. Trimming cost V 5 bases and J 4 bases; bases outside gene matches: 8. CDR1 SQVTM and CDR2 ANQGSEA come from the germline V gene. This CDR3 reads CSVMRTSRADTQYF. The CDR3 coding sequence is TGCAGCGTTATGAGGACTAGCAGAGCAGATACGCAGTATTTT.

In the case of this clonotype: Because this beta chain is a stray read in a library intended to capture alpha chains, its abundance should not be given much weight. The rearrangement joins TRBV9 to TRBJ2-1; perhaps TRBD2 as D (5 bases). This CDR3 comprises 17 residues. Germline lookup yields CDR1 SGDLS and CDR2 YYNGEE. Trimming took off 3 bases at V and 5 bases at J, with 21 bases between the two ends. The CDR3 DNA follows: TGTGCCAGCAGCGGACCATTTACGGGGATTGGAAACAATGAGCAGTTCTTC. This codes for CASSGPFTGIGNNEQFF. The complete variable domain, with remaining parts taken from reference TRBV9 and TRBJ2-1, reads DSGVTQTPKHLITATGQRVTLRCSPRSGDLSVYWYQQSLDQGLQFLIQYYNGEERAKGNILERFSAQQFPDLHSELNLSSLELGDSALYFCASSGPFTGIGNNEQFFGPGTRLTVL.